This TCR beta chain came from a study of T cells after somatic rescue of genetic block. The junction had 13 bases not matched to a gene; V was cut back by 4 bases and J by 5 bases. From germline, CDR1 is SEHNR and CDR2 FQNEAQ (reference sequence). CDR3 size: 17 residues. The data were produced by immunoSEQ multiplex PCR, yet TCRdb's version contains in-frame clones alone and is incomplete. The data hold approximately 78,000 clones, with more than 75% observed a single time. The J gene is TRBJ1-1, the V gene TRBV7-9, with 10 bases fitting TRBD1. The clonotype originates from a man aged 25-45 years. What was sequenced was peripheral blood mononuclear cells (PBMCs). CDR3 loop: CASSSRDRGPDGTEAFF. In DNA form, the CDR3 reads TGTGCCAGCAGCTCCCGGGACAGGGGCCCCGATGGGACTGAAGCTTTCTTT. Full variable domain (missing parts from reference TRBV7-9 and TRBJ1-1): DTGVSQNPRHKITKRGQNVTFRCDPISEHNRLYWYRQTLGQGPEFLTYFQNEAQLEKSRLLSDRFSAERPKGSFSTLEIQRTEQGDSAMYLCASSSRDRGPDGTEAFFGQGTRLTVV.